Below are 4 T cell receptor beta chains sequenced from a single sample in a study of PD-1 blockade in classical Hodgkin lymphoma. Time point noted: cycle 4 day 1 (C4D1), after less than 7 weeks of nivolumab. Brentuximab vedotin exposure varied, and every patient relapsed after autologous stem cell transplantation. Negative magnetic selection isolated CD4+ T cells from thawed PBMCs. This table comes from immunoSEQ multiplex PCR, and its TCRdb copy is limited to in-frame clones, with some not included. The table records about 27,000 clones, 75% to 90% of them present only once. Here the sequenced sample was CD4+ T cells from blood, taken before the fourth cycle of nivolumab. Receptors originate from a human donor with classical Hodgkin lymphoma.

This chain connects TRBV28 to TRBJ1-2; D call uncertain. This CDR3 contains 15 residues. Germline V gene data show CDR1 as MDHEN and CDR2 as SYDVKM. V lost 7 bases and J lost 5, with 20 bases in between. The CDR3 region is CASTSSRRFLYGYTF. The CDR3, as DNA: TGTGCCAGCACCTCGAGTAGGAGATTTTTATATGGCTACACCTTC.

This sequence joins TRBV5-4 and TRBJ2-7; 16 nucleotides match TRBD2. CDR3 size: 16 residues. V was clipped by 5 bases and J by 6 bases; unmatched bases: 8. CDR1 and CDR2 from the germline V gene are SGHNT and YYREEE (reference sequence). CDR3 nucleotide sequence: TGTGCCAGCAGTTGGGGACTAGCGGGAGGGCAAGCCGAGCAGTACTTC. Translated: CASSWGLAGGQAEQYF.

CDR3 sequence reads: CASSYPDTYGYTF. Here the CDR3 DNA reads TGTGCCAGCAGCTATCCCGATACCTATGGCTACACCTTC. The rearrangement links TRBV5-4 to TRBJ1-2; D is unclear. Germline assignment: CDR1 SGHNT and CDR2 YYREEE (reference sequence). The CDR3 runs 13 residues. V was cut by 3 bases and J by 4 bases, with 10 bases left in between. The entire variable domain, with the rest obtained from reference TRBV5-4 and TRBJ1-2, is as follows: ETGVTQSPTHLIKTRGQQVTLRCSSQSGHNTVSWYQQALGQGPQFIFQYYREEENGRGNFPPRFSGLQFPNYSSELNVNALELDDSALYLCASSYPDTYGYTFGSGTRLTVV.

This sequence joins TRBV19 and TRBJ2-1; tentative D call: TRBD2 (6 bases). The CDR3 contains 15 residues. Trimming shortened V by 7 bases and J by 0 bases, and 13 bases separated the two germline ends. CDR1 and CDR2 from the germline V gene are LNHDA and SQIVND (reference sequence). Here the CDR3 DNA reads TGTGCCAGTAACTCGGCGGGGAGCTCCTACAATGAGCAGTTCTTC. Translation gives CASNSAGSSYNEQFF.